Listed below are T cell receptor beta chains from one sample, sequenced in a study of immune heterogeneity within non-small cell lung tumors. TCRdb reprocessed the multiplex PCR reads with MiXCR, giving one entry per CDR3 protein. Among some 11,000 distinct CDR3 sequences, approximately 31% were seen once, and the ten largest hold approximately 20%. Sequenced sample: lung tumor tissue. The receptors here all came from a woman aged 45-65 years with non-small cell lung cancer. Each CDR3 is given with its conserved first and last residue. The D gene is left open where the match is weak. Clone size is not always given. Where it is, it says once, few, many or a class for expanded clones.

J	D	size	V	DNA	CDR3
TRBJ1-2	.	.	TRBV28	TGTGCCAGCAGCCGCCCGGTTGGGGGGGGATCGAGCTATGGCTACACCTTC	CASSRPVGGGSSYGYTF
TRBJ1-2	TRBD1	many	TRBV15	TGTGCCACCAGCAGAGCAACAGGGGATGGCTACACCTTC	CATSRATGDGYTF
TRBJ2-1	TRBD2	few	TRBV7-3	TGTGCCAGCAGCTCAGGGACTAGCGGCAATGAGCAGTTCTTC	CASSSGTSGNEQFF
TRBJ2-7	.	.	TRBV2	TGTGCCAGCACCTACAGGAAGAGCTCCTACGAGCAGTACTTC	CASTYRKSSYEQYF
TRBJ1-2	TRBD1	many	TRBV28	TGTGCCAGCAGCGACGTGGGACAGGGGCGAAATGGCTACACCTTC	CASSDVGQGRNGYTF
TRBJ2-6	.	few	TRBV6-4	TGTGCCAGCAGTGCCGGGACCCCCTCTGGGGCCAACGTCCTGACTTTC	CASSAGTPSGANVLTF
TRBJ2-3	.	.	TRBV6-1	TGTGCCAGCAACCGCGACCCGGACTTACTCACAGATACGCAGTATTTT	CASNRDPDLLTDTQYF
TRBJ1-6	.	many	TRBV28	TGTGCCAGCAGTTTAGGGGGATGGGATAATTCACCCCTCCACTTT	CASSLGGWDNSPLHF
TRBJ1-2	.	many	TRBV4-1	TGCGCCAGCAGCCAAAGGGGGGATGGCTACACCTTC	CASSQRGDGYTF
TRBJ2-3	.	once	TRBV5-1	TGCGCCAGCAGCAAGCTCGGCGGGGTGGCCGGGGATACGCAGTATTTT	CASSKLGGVAGDTQYF
TRBJ2-7	.	.	TRBV4-1	TGCGCCAGCAGCCGGGGAGGTTGGGAAAGGGATTCCCTCCAGCAGTACTTC	CASSRGGWERDSLQQYF
TRBJ2-7	.	.	TRBV28	TGTGCCAGCAAGTCAGGAGCCGACTACGAGCAGTACTTC	CASKSGADYEQYF
TRBJ1-2	.	.	TRBV6-1	TGTGCCAGCAGCTCCCAGAACAACTATGGCTACACCTTC	CASSSQNNYGYTF
TRBJ1-4	.	many	TRBV13	TGTGCCAGCAGCTTAAGGACAGCTAATGAAAAACTGTTTTTT	CASSLRTANEKLFF
TRBJ2-1	TRBD2	few	TRBV20-1	TGCAGTGCTAGAGATTGGGGAGATGTGGGGAGGGCCGGTGAGCAGTTCTTC	CSARDWGDVGRAGEQFF
TRBJ1-5	.	.	TRBV6-1	TGTGCCAGCAGTGCGAAGGATGCGGGCAATCAGCCCCAGCATTTT	CASSAKDAGNQPQHF
TRBJ1-1	.	.	TRBV12-3/TRBV12-4	TGTGCCAGCAGTTCCTACCATCACCAGAACACTGAACCTTTCTTT	CASSSYHHQNTEPFF